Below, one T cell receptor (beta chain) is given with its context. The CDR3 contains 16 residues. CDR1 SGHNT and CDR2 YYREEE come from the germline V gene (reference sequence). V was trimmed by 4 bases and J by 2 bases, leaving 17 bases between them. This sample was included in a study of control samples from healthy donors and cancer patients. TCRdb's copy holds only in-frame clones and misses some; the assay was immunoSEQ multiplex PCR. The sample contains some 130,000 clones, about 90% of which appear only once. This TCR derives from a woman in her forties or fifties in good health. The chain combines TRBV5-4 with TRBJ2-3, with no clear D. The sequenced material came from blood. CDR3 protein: CASSRRVSEVTDTQYF. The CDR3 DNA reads TGTGCCAGCAGCCGAAGGGTCTCAGAGGTCACAGATACGCAGTATTTT.